This is a list of T cell receptor beta chains from one sample in a study of blood T cells in healthy people across ages. Each CDR3 protein gets one entry after TCRdb re-called the 5' RACE reads with MiXCR. The top ten clones hold around a quarter of a sample with some 860,000 distinct CDR3 sequences, around three fifths of them seen once. The sample was blood. The source is a man between 40 and 49 years old in good health. CDR3s include the opening cysteine and the closing phenylalanine or tryptophan. D genes are given only for firm matches. Rows give clone size only sometimes, using once, few, many, or a class for an expanded clone.

TRBJ2-1 | - | TRBV27 | - | CASSIAHNEQFF | TGTGCCAGCAGTATCGCCCACAATGAGCAGTTCTTC
TRBJ1-5 | - | TRBV20-1 | - | CSARRALLTNQPQHF | TGCAGTGCTAGAAGGGCGCTGCTAACCAATCAGCCCCAGCATTTT
TRBJ2-1 | - | TRBV7-2 | TRBD1 | CASSAAGTGGETQFF | TGTGCCAGCAGCGCCGCCGGGACAGGGGGAGAGACCCAGTTCTTC
TRBJ2-5 | - | TRBV5-5 | - | CASRYTGQETQYF | TGTGCCAGCAGGTATACAGGACAAGAGACCCAGTACTTC
TRBJ2-7 | few | TRBV7-2 | TRBD2 | CASSLVSASGSYEQYF | TGTGCCAGCAGCTTAGTCTCCGCTAGCGGGAGCTACGAGCAGTACTTC
TRBJ1-2 | - | TRBV20-1 | - | CSASRPTVGYTF | TGCAGTGCTTCACGTCCGACAGTGGGCTACACCTTC
TRBJ1-1 | few | TRBV7-2 | - | CASSLFRDEAFF | TGTGCCAGCAGCTTATTCAGGGATGAAGCTTTCTTT
TRBJ2-7 | - | TRBV21-1 | - | CASNKVYGGGFRYEQYF | TGTGCCAGCAACAAAGTTTATGGTGGGGGGTTTCGCTACGAGCAGTACTTC
TRBJ1-5 | - | TRBV7-8 | - | CASSFSSGGNQPQHF | TGTGCCAGCAGCTTCTCATCGGGGGGCAATCAGCCCCAGCATTTT
TRBJ2-5 | few | TRBV9 | - | CASSVEGGTQYF | TGTGCCAGCAGCGTAGAAGGTGGGACCCAGTACTTC
TRBJ1-5 | once | TRBV28 | - | CASRPVGGGFADQPQHF | TGTGCCAGCAGGCCCGTGGGGGGTGGTTTTGCAGATCAGCCCCAGCATTTT
TRBJ2-3 | - | TRBV7-2 | TRBD1 | CASSQTGKGATDTQYF | TGTGCCAGCAGCCAGACGGGAAAGGGGGCAACAGATACGCAGTATTTT
TRBJ1-2 | once | TRBV4-3 | - | CASSQQNLVNYGYTF | TGCGCCAGCAGCCAGCAGAACCTTGTTAACTATGGCTACACCTTC
TRBJ2-7 | few | TRBV9 | TRBD1 | CASSDGTASYEQYF | TGTGCCAGCAGCGACGGGACAGCTTCCTACGAGCAGTACTTC
TRBJ2-3 | - | TRBV27 | TRBD2 | CASSSPSLLAGPTDTQYF | TGTGCCAGCAGTTCCCCCTCCTTACTAGCGGGACCCACAGATACGCAGTATTTT
TRBJ2-1 | - | TRBV7-2 | - | CAGRPSSSYNEQFF | TGTGCCGGTCGCCCTTCAAGCTCCTACAATGAGCAGTTCTTC
TRBJ2-5 | few | TRBV9 | - | CASSVAVGSRETQYF | TGTGCCAGCAGCGTAGCCGTAGGGTCCAGGGAGACCCAGTACTTC
TRBJ1-2 | few | TRBV5-1 | TRBD1 | CASRSTGDTNYGYTF | TGCGCCAGCAGGTCAACAGGGGACACTAACTATGGCTACACCTTC
TRBJ2-6 | - | TRBV29-1 | - | CSVRGGAGANVLTF | TGCAGCGTTAGAGGGGGGGCTGGGGCCAACGTCCTGACTTTC
TRBJ2-6 | few | TRBV28 | - | CASRSGFTNVLTF | TGTGCCAGCAGGTCAGGGTTTACCAACGTCCTGACTTTC
TRBJ2-3 | few | TRBV12-3/TRBV12-4 | TRBD2 | CASGLAGVTDTQYF | TGTGCCAGCGGATTAGCGGGGGTAACAGATACGCAGTATTTT
TRBJ2-5 | - | TRBV20-1 | TRBD2 | CSARIASGGETQYF | TGCAGTGCTAGAATCGCGAGCGGGGGGGAGACCCAGTACTTC
TRBJ2-5 | - | TRBV7-9 | TRBD1 | CASSLETGGETQYF | TGTGCCAGCAGCTTAGAGACAGGGGGGGAGACCCAGTACTTC